This is a list of T cell receptor beta chains from one sample in a study of blood T cell repertoires in COVID-19. Generated by immunoSEQ multiplex PCR, the TCRdb table keeps only in-frame clones and is missing some. The sample has roughly 140,000 clones, roughly 87% seen once. The sample consisted of peripheral blood. These TCRs come from a man aged 70-80 years with acute or convalescent COVID-19. The CDR3 runs from the conserved cysteine through the conserved F or W. Each record gives: J gene, D gene, V gene, CDR3 DNA, CDR3 protein. The D gene is left open where the match is weak.

TRBJ2-1 | . | TRBV28 | TGTGCCAGCAGCATCGGGCCCAGGGGGGAGTTCTTC | CASSIGPRGEFF
TRBJ1-3 | . | TRBV19 | TGTGCCAGTAGTATGAACAGGGTCTCCGGAAACACCATATATTTT | CASSMNRVSGNTIYF
TRBJ1-6 | . | TRBV6-5 | TGTGCCAGCAGGCGGGGACCTCAGTCACCCCTCCACTTT | CASRRGPQSPLHF
TRBJ1-1 | TRBD1 | TRBV20-1 | TGCAGTGCTAGTCCGACAGGGCCAGCTTTCTTT | CSASPTGPAFF
TRBJ2-5 | . | TRBV18 | TGTGCCAGCTCACCCCTCCAGGGAGGGGGGGAGACCCAGTACTTC | CASSPLQGGGETQYF
TRBJ2-3 | TRBD1 | TRBV27 | TGTGCCAGCAGTTTTTGGGCAGGGGGCAAAGATACGCAGTATTTT | CASSFWAGGKDTQYF
TRBJ1-3 | . | TRBV10-1 | TGCGCCAGCTCGGCAGGCCGAGACTCTGGAAACACCATATATTTT | CASSAGRDSGNTIYF
TRBJ2-1 | TRBD2 | TRBV10-2 | TGCGCCAGCCTCAAATTAGCGGGAGTAAGGAATGAGCAGTTCTTC | CASLKLAGVRNEQFF
TRBJ1-5 | . | TRBV20-1 | TGCAGTGCTAGTCCCCGGTCGGGTACTAATCAGCCCCAGCATTTT | CSASPRSGTNQPQHF
TRBJ2-1 | TRBD1 | TRBV7-9 | TGTGCCAGCAGTGGGACAGGGGGTCCGGCCAATGAGCAGTTCTTC | CASSGTGGPANEQFF
TRBJ2-7 | TRBD1 | TRBV7-9 | TGTGCCAGCAGCCTAACGAAGGGGGCTAAAGACGAGCAGTACTTC | CASSLTKGAKDEQYF
TRBJ2-2 | TRBD1 | TRBV6-5 | TGTGCCAGCAGGCCACAGGGGGCCGGGGAGCTGTTTTTT | CASRPQGAGELFF
TRBJ1-4 | . | TRBV9 | TGTGCCAGCAGCGTAGCTGGCCAGGGAGAAAAACTGTTTTTT | CASSVAGQGEKLFF
TRBJ1-6 | TRBD1 | TRBV7-9 | TGTGCCAGCAGCAAGGGGACAGGGTATAATTCACCCCTCCACTTT | CASSKGTGYNSPLHF
TRBJ1-1 | . | TRBV29-1 | TGCAGCGTTGAAGGACACCTCATGAACACTGAAGCTTTCTTT | CSVEGHLMNTEAFF
TRBJ2-3 | TRBD1 | TRBV6-4 | TGTGCCAGCAGTGATAGCGCAGGGGGCCTCACAGATACGCAGTATTTT | CASSDSAGGLTDTQYF
TRBJ1-2 | . | TRBV6-1 | TGTGCCGTTAAAGGTACGGGGAGGAATGGCTACACCTTC | CAVKGTGRNGYTF
TRBJ2-5 | TRBD2 | TRBV7-2 | TGTGCCAGCAGCCCTAGCGGGGGACAAGAGACCCAGTACTTC | CASSPSGGQETQYF
TRBJ1-2 | TRBD1 | TRBV7-8 | TGTGCCAGCAGCTTAGGGACAGGGAACTATGGCTACACCTTC | CASSLGTGNYGYTF
TRBJ2-1 | TRBD2 | TRBV19 | TGTGCCAGTAGGGAACTAGCGGGCAGCAATGAGCAGTTCTTC | CASRELAGSNEQFF
TRBJ1-1 | TRBD1 | TRBV29-1 | TGCAGCGGTGGGAAGGGGGCGTGGACTGAAGCTTTCTTT | CSGGKGAWTEAFF
TRBJ2-2 | . | TRBV28 | TGTGCCAGCCGATGGACACAACTCACCGGGGAGCTGTTTTTT | CASRWTQLTGELFF